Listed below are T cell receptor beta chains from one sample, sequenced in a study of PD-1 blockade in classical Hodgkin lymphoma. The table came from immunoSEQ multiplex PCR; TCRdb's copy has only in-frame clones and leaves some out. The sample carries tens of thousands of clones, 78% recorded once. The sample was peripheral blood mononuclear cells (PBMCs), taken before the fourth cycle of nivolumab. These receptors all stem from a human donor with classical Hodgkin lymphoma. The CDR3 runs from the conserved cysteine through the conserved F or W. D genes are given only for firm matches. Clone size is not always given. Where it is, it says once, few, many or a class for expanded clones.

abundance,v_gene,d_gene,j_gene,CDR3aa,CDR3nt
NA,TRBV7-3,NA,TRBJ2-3,CASSLYGGEVDTQYF,TGTGCCAGCAGCTTATATGGGGGCGAGGTAGATACGCAGTATTTT
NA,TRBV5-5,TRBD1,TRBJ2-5,CASSGPGQGLETQYF,TGTGCCAGCAGCGGACCGGGACAGGGATTGGAGACCCAGTACTTC
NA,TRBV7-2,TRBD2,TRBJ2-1,CASSRWTSGVNEQFF,TGTGCCAGCAGCCGCTGGACTAGCGGGGTCAATGAGCAGTTCTTC
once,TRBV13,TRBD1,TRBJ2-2,CASSRRQGVTGELFF,TGTGCCAGCAGTCGACGACAGGGGGTTACCGGGGAGCTGTTTTTT
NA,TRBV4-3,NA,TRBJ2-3,CASSQQGFQTDTQYF,TGCGCCAGCAGCCAACAGGGATTTCAGACAGATACGCAGTATTTT
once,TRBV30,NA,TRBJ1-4,CAWRMAQAGEKLFF,TGTGCCTGGAGGATGGCGCAGGCTGGAGAAAAACTGTTTTTT
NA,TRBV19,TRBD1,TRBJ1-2,CASSIHFGTVDGYTF,TGTGCCAGTAGTATTCATTTTGGGACAGTAGATGGCTACACCTTC
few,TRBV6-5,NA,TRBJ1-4,CASSYSGVGTNEKLFF,TGTGCCAGCAGTTACTCGGGGGTCGGAACTAATGAAAAACTGTTTTTT
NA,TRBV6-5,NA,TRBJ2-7,CASSYSAGQIYEQYF,TGTGCCAGCAGTTACTCAGCCGGACAGATCTACGAGCAGTACTTC
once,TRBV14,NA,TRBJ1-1,CASSLVGGENTEAFF,TGTGCCAGCAGCCTTGTTGGGGGTGAGAACACTGAAGCTTTCTTT
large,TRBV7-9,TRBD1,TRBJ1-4,CASSVRGSNEKLFF,TGTGCCAGCAGCGTCAGGGGGTCTAATGAAAAACTGTTTTTT
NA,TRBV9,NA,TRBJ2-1,CASSRAGLRNEQFF,TGTGCCAGCAGCAGGGCGGGGTTAAGAAATGAGCAGTTCTTC
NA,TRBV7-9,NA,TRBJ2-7,CASSLASWDLAEQYF,TGTGCCAGCAGCTTAGCCAGCTGGGATCTGGCCGAGCAGTACTTC
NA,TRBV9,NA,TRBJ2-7,CASSVDWGYEQYF,TGTGCCAGCAGCGTAGATTGGGGCTACGAGCAGTACTTC
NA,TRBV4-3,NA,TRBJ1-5,CASSPFWDGDQPQHF,TGCGCCAGCAGCCCCTTTTGGGACGGGGATCAGCCCCAGCATTTT
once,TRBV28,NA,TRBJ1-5,CASRDTVTRPQHF,TGTGCCAGCCGGGACACCGTGACCAGGCCCCAGCATTTT
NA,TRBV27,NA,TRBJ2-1,CASRGASSYNEQFF,TGTGCCAGCAGGGGTGCCAGCTCCTACAATGAGCAGTTCTTC
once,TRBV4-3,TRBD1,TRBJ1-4,CASSHETPGQGVEKLFF,TGCGCCAGCAGCCACGAAACGCCGGGACAGGGAGTTGAAAAACTGTTTTTT
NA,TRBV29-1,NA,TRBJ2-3,CSVEGRDSTDTQYF,TGCAGCGTTGAAGGTCGGGACAGCACAGATACGCAGTATTTT
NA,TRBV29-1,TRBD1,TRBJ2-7,CSVTGTGLGEQYF,TGCAGCGTTACTGGGACAGGTTTAGGCGAGCAGTACTTC
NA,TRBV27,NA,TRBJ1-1,CASALWVNTEAFF,TGTGCCAGCGCCCTCTGGGTGAACACTGAAGCTTTCTTT
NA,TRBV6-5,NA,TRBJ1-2,CASIQRSLANYGYTF,TGTGCCAGCATCCAGCGGAGTTTGGCTAACTATGGCTACACCTTC
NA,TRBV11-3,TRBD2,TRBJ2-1,CASSPSSGYNEQFF,TGTGCCAGCAGCCCCTCTAGCGGCTACAATGAGCAGTTCTTC
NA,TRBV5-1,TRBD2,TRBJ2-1,CASSYSGPLFNEQFF,TGCGCCAGCAGTTATAGCGGGCCCCTTTTCAATGAGCAGTTCTTC
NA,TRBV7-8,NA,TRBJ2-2,CASSLGLASTGELFF,TGTGCCAGCAGCTTAGGTCTGGCAAGCACCGGGGAGCTGTTTTTT
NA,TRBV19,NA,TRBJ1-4,CASSIGRGNEKLFF,TGTGCCAGTAGTATTGGCAGGGGAAATGAAAAACTGTTTTTT
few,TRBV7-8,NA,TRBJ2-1,CASSLEVGGRNEQFF,TGTGCCAGCAGCTTAGAAGTGGGGGGGCGGAATGAGCAGTTCTTC
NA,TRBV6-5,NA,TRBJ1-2,CASSYDPGIDGYTF,TGTGCCAGCAGTTACGACCCGGGGATTGACGGCTACACCTTC
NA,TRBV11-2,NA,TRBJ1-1,CASSLSRLNTEAFF,TGTGCCAGCAGCTTAAGCAGGCTGAACACTGAAGCTTTCTTT
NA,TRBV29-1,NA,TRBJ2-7,CSVVVQGSYEQYF,TGCAGCGTTGTGGTACAGGGCTCCTACGAGCAGTACTTC
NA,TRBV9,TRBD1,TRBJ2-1,CASSARQGPYNEQFF,TGTGCCAGCAGCGCCCGACAGGGGCCCTACAATGAGCAGTTCTTC
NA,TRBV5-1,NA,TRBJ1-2,CASSLEAGKIYGYTF,TGCGCCAGCAGCTTGGAGGCGGGAAAGATTTATGGCTACACCTTC
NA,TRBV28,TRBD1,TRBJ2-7,CASIKSGQGAEQYF,TGTGCCAGCATCAAATCAGGACAGGGGGCCGAGCAGTACTTC
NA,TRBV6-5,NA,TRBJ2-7,CASSEWNGGEQYF,TGTGCCAGCAGTGAATGGAATGGGGGAGAGCAGTACTTC
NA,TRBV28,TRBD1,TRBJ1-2,CASMVRTGDGYTF,TGTGCCAGCATGGTGAGGACAGGGGATGGCTACACCTTC
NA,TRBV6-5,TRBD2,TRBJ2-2,CASSYPLAGNTGELFF,TGTGCCAGCAGTTACCCTCTAGCGGGTAACACCGGGGAGCTGTTTTTT
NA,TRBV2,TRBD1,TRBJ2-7,CASKLRGQFYEQYF,TGTGCCAGCAAGCTACGGGGACAGTTCTACGAGCAGTACTTC
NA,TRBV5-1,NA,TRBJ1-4,CASSLSPGADEKLFF,TGCGCCAGCAGCCTATCCCCGGGGGCCGATGAAAAACTGTTTTTT
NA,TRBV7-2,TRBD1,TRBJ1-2,CASSSNRGRDGYTF,TGTGCCAGCAGCTCCAACAGGGGGCGTGATGGCTACACCTTC
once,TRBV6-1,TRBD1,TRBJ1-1,CASNWDRDTEAFF,TGTGCCAGCAATTGGGACAGGGACACTGAAGCTTTCTTT
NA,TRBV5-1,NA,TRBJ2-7,CASSQQGGYEQYF,TGCGCCAGCAGCCAACAGGGGGGGTACGAGCAGTACTTC
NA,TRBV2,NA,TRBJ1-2,CASSAGTFYGYTF,TGTGCCAGCAGTGCCGGGACTTTCTATGGCTACACCTTC
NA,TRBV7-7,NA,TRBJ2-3,CASSLGRGLTDTQYF,TGTGCTAGCAGCTTAGGACGTGGGCTCACAGATACGCAGTATTTT
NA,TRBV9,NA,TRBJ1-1,CASSSAGAAAFF,TGTGCCAGCAGCTCCGCAGGGGCGGCAGCTTTCTTT
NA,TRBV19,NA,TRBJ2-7,CASSGRWGHSYEQYF,TGTGCCAGTAGTGGGCGGTGGGGGCACTCCTACGAGCAGTACTTC
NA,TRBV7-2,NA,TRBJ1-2,CASSLVSGANGYTF,TGTGCCAGCAGCTTAGTATCGGGGGCAAATGGCTACACCTTC
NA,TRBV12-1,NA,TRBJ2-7,CASSSDGKQTYEQYF,TGTGCCAGCAGCTCCGACGGAAAACAGACCTACGAGCAGTACTTC